Presented here are 21 T cell receptor beta chains from one specimen sequenced in a study of low-dose radiotherapy and immunotherapy resistance in tumors. TRAV- and TRBV-specific primers, spanning alpha and beta chains, primed first-strand cDNA. The TCRs were subjected to amplification over around 18 PCR cycles employing a constant-region primer in conjunction with a V-primer adapter. A single record per CDR3 protein comes from TCRdb applying MiXCR to the reads. The sample shows fewer than 110,000 distinct CDR3 sequences, roughly 20% of them seen only once. Regarding time point: after trial treatment. Treatment reported: LDRT plus nivolumab, ipilimumab, low-dose cyclophosphamide and aspirin (RACIN trial). The specimen was PBMCs, collected after low-dose radiotherapy plus immunotherapy. These receptors all stem from a male donor with prostate cancer.

Ten or more counts support this clonotype. V and J are TRBV20-1 and TRBJ2-7, with a possible D match to TRBD2 (6 bases). The germline V gene encodes CDR1 DFQATT and CDR2 SNEGSKA (reference sequence). Between the trimmed V and J ends, which lost 0 bases and 5 bases, there was a span of 20 bases. The CDR3 consists of 16 residues. The CDR3 region has the DNA TGCAGTGCTAGAGATCCTTCCTCTAGCGAGGTAAACGAGCAGTACTTC. It encodes CSARDPSSSEVNEQYF.

This clonotype was counted many times. V usage is TRBV4-1 and J usage is TRBJ2-3, with D unclear. V lost 6 bases and J lost 6, with 10 bases in between. Germline-derived CDR1 and CDR2 are MGHRA and YSYEKL. CDR3 length: 12 residues. In nucleotides, the CDR3 is TGCGCCAGCAGTAAAGTTCGGGATACGCAGTATTTT. Its protein is CASSKVRDTQYF.

The chain recombines TRBV27 with TRBJ2-5; D remains ambiguous. Trimming cost V 4 bases and J 0 bases, with 9 bases left between them. The CDR3 covers 14 residues. Looked up from germline, CDR1 is MNHEY and CDR2 is SMNVEV (reference sequence). CDR3 region: CASSSNGYQETQYF. The CDR3, as DNA: TGTGCCAGCAGTTCCAATGGGTACCAAGAGACCCAGTACTTC.

This clonotype has at least ten counts. The J gene is TRBJ1-4, the V gene TRBV6-5; D might be TRBD1 (6 bases). This CDR3 is built from 14 residues. Germline V CDR1 and CDR2: MNHEY, SVGAGI. V lost 6 bases and J lost 5, with 13 bases in between. The CDR3, as DNA: TGTGCCAGCAGGACCGGGACAAGAAATGAAAAACTGTTTTTT. As protein: CASRTGTRNEKLFF.

This clonotype was observed at least ten times. The genes are TRBV7-2 and TRBJ2-1, with D perhaps assigned TRBD1 or TRBD2 (6 bases each). V shed 1 base and J shed 0 bases, with 10 bases lying between them. Germline V gene lookup returns CDR1 SGHTA and CDR2 FQGNSA. This CDR3 is 16 amino acids long. The CDR3 region has the DNA TGTGCCAGCAGCTTAGACGGGGGCCTCTCCTACAATGAGCAGTTCTTC. It yields the protein CASSLDGGLSYNEQFF.

About this clonotype: This may be a read error, as it is one base from a much larger clone. The chain is built from TRBV4-3 and TRBJ1-4; D is undetermined. The germline CDR1 and CDR2 sequences are LGHNA and YSLEER. V was shortened by 6 bases and J by 0 bases, with 14 bases between the two germline ends. CDR3 length equals 16 residues. This CDR3 is CASRSGSTATNEKLFF. CDR3 in DNA: TGCGCCAGCAGATCCGGGTCGACTGCAACTAATGAAAAACTGTTTTTT.

V is TRBV28 and J is TRBJ2-7, with D possibly being TRBD1 (7 bases). Deletions cut 10 bases from V and 4 bases from J, with 20 bases between. This CDR3 comprises 14 residues. The germline gives CDR1 MDHEN, CDR2 SYDVKM. The CDR3 sequence: CATGEEGALYEQYF. Here the CDR3 DNA reads TGTGCCACGGGAGAGGAGGGGGCTCTTTACGAGCAGTACTTC. Based on the CDR3 plus reference TRBV28 and TRBJ2-7, the full variable domain is DVKVTQSSRYLVKRTGEKVFLECVQDMDHENMFWYRQDPGLGLRLIYFSYDVKMKEKGDIPEGYSVSREKKERFSLILESASTNQTSMYLCATGEEGALYEQYFGPGTRLTVT.

This clonotype was recorded at least ten times. The V call is TRBV27, the J call TRBJ2-1; TRBD1 might be the D (6 bases). V shed 5 bases and J shed 4 bases, with 15 bases lying between them. Germline lookup yields CDR1 MNHEY and CDR2 SMNVEV (reference sequence). There are 15 residues in the CDR3. DNA of the CDR3: TGTGCCAGCAGTCCATCCGGGACAAAATACAATGAGCAGTTCTTC. Protein sequence: CASSPSGTKYNEQFF.

The table lists this clonotype with many counts. The chain employs TRBV19 and TRBJ2-1; D not certain. Trimming removed 3 bases from V and 0 bases from J, with 6 bases in between. CDR1 LNHDA and CDR2 SQIVND come from the germline V gene (reference sequence). This CDR3 spans 14 amino acids. The CDR3 sequence is CASSIRFSYNEQFF. DNA for the CDR3: TGTGCCAGTAGTATCCGTTTCTCCTACAATGAGCAGTTCTTC.

This clonotype has at least ten counts. The chain couples TRBV11-2 to TRBJ1-1; D might be TRBD1 (6 bases). The CDR3 length is 16 residues. Germline V gene lookup returns CDR1 SGHAT and CDR2 FQNNGV. Trimming shortened V by 0 bases and J by 4 bases, and 15 bases separated the two germline ends. CDR3 loop: CASSLDPIGGFTEAFF. The CDR3 bases are TGTGCCAGCAGCTTAGATCCGATAGGGGGTTTCACTGAAGCTTTCTTT.

The table lists this clonotype with many counts. The chain carries TRBV7-9 and TRBJ2-3, with TRBD1 matching 9 bases. Germline CDR1 is SEHNR and CDR2 is FQNEAQ (reference sequence). The ends lost 0 bases at V and 6 bases at J; junction bases unmatched: 4. The length of the CDR3 is 15 residues. CDR3 DNA sequence: TGTGCCAGCAGCTTAGCAAGGACAGGGGAGGATACGCAGTATTTT. This encodes CASSLARTGEDTQYF. Drawing the rest from reference TRBV7-9 and TRBJ2-3, the complete variable domain is DTGVSQNPRHKITKRGQNVTFRCDPISEHNRLYWYRQTLGQGPEFLTYFQNEAQLEKSRLLSDRFSAERPKGSFSTLEIQRTEQGDSAMYLCASSLARTGEDTQYFGPGTRLTVL.

There are many counts of this clonotype. The CDR3 loop reads CASSRRTSGGGREFF. CDR3 nucleotides: TGTGCCAGCAGCCGCCGGACTAGCGGGGGGGGGAGGGAGTTCTTC. V gene TRBV6-8 combines with J gene TRBJ2-1; 15 bases agree with TRBD2. The CDR3 runs 15 residues. Unmatched junction bases numbered 11, after V lost 6 bases and J lost 14 bases. Germline V gives CDR1 MNHGY, CDR2 SAAAGT.

V usage is TRBV27 and J usage is TRBJ1-3; unclear D gene. CDR1 and CDR2 from the germline V gene are MNHEY and SMNVEV (reference sequence). This CDR3 has 16 residues. V gave up 8 bases and J gave up 4 bases, with 21 bases separating them. CDR3 in DNA: TGTGCCAGCGGTACTACTATGGGGTTTTCCGGAAACACCATATATTTT. Its protein is CASGTTMGFSGNTIYF.

At least ten counts were recorded for this clonotype. V and J are TRBV6-5 and TRBJ2-1; 8 nucleotides match TRBD2. The CDR3 runs to 16 residues. Per germline, CDR1 MNHEY and CDR2 SVGAGI. The J segment lost 0 bases and the V segment lost 4 bases, leaving 5 bases of the junction unmatched. The CDR3 DNA follows: TGTGCCAGCAGTTTTAGCGGGGCTAGCTCCTACAATGAGCAGTTCTTC. As protein: CASSFSGASSYNEQFF.

This clonotype was seen ten or more times. The chain recombines TRBV19 with TRBJ1-1, with 8 positions matching TRBD1. CDR3 length: 13 amino acids. CDR1 is LNHDA and CDR2 is SQIVND in the germline V gene (reference sequence). J lost 7 bases, V lost 3 bases, and 4 bases had no gene match. CDR3 in DNA: TGTGCCAGTAGTATCACAGGGGGAGGTGAAGCTTTCTTT. This codes for CASSITGGGEAFF.

This clonotype has a count of ten or more. The junction does not match germline at one end; this may be a read error. The chain combines TRBV5-1 with TRBJ2-4; D may be TRBD1 or TRBD2 (5 bases each). The CDR3 length is 14 residues. The V gene's germline CDR1 is SGHRS and CDR2 YFSETQ. Here the CDR3 reads CASSPWDRRNIQYF. CDR3 DNA sequence: TGTGCCAGCAGCCCATGGGACCGAAGAAACATTCAGTACTTC.

This clonotype appeared many times. The chain links TRBV12-3 or TRBV12-4 to TRBJ2-1, with D possibly TRBD2 on 5 matching bases. V was cut by 5 bases and J by 1 base, with 15 bases left in between. The CDR3 is made up of 16 amino acids. CDR3: CASSRHRGTSYNEQFF. The CDR3 nucleotides read TGTGCCAGCAGTCGCCATCGGGGTACATCCTACAATGAGCAGTTCTTC.

The chain employs TRBV5-8 and TRBJ2-7, with TRBD2 as a possible D gene (6 bases). The CDR3 covers 15 residues. The germline V and J ends were trimmed by 4 bases and 3 bases, with 17 bases remaining between them. The germline V gene has CDR1 SGHTS and CDR2 YDEGEE. The CDR3 nucleotides are TGTGCCAGCAGCCCACGCGCCACTAGCAGCTACGAGCAGTACTTC. Protein: CASSPRATSSYEQYF.

This clonotype was picked up a small number of times. The chain is built from TRBV4-1 and TRBJ2-5; 9 bases agree with TRBD1. The CDR3 is made up of 18 amino acids. The V segment lost 4 bases and the J segment 4 bases; nucleotides outside the gene matches: 16. Germline values: CDR1 MGHRA, CDR2 YSYEKL. CDR3 sequence: CASSRLPGQGGERETQYF. CDR3 DNA: TGCGCCAGCAGCCGCCTCCCGGGACAGGGAGGGGAGAGAGAGACCCAGTACTTC.

This clonotype was observed a few times. No DNA is shown, since the ends of the CDR3 on it are uncertain; the CDR3 is the one TCRdb lists. This chain links TRBV7-2 with TRBJ2-2; the table's D gene call, TRBD1, was not cross checked with the DNA. The CDR3 region is 16 residues in length, termini included. Germline values: CDR1 SGHTA, CDR2 FQGNSA. The CDR3 reads CASSSRSGPTGELFFF.

This clonotype was counted between two and nine times. The chain is built from TRBV7-3 and TRBJ2-3; 10 bases match TRBD1. Trimming cost V 2 bases and J 2 bases; bases outside gene matches: 1. Germline V gene sequence: CDR1 SGHTA, CDR2 FQGTGA. This CDR3 is built from 15 residues. The CDR3 protein is CASSLGTGDTDTQYF. DNA of the CDR3: TGTGCCAGCAGCTTAGGGACAGGGGACACAGATACGCAGTATTTT.